The 20 T cell receptor beta chains below come from one sample, sequenced in a study of tumor and adjacent non-tumor tissue in lung cancer. TCRbeta libraries were built with three rounds of nested PCR, modified from ARM-PCR. Each CDR3 protein is one row after TCRdb ran MiXCR on the multiplex PCR reads. The table includes more than 85,000 distinct CDR3 sequences, roughly 62% detected once. This sample's RNA came from whole unsorted tissue. Input material: lung tumor tissue. All receptors come from a man aged 70-80 years with non-small cell lung cancer.

This clonotype was seen only a few times. The gene calls are TRBV19 and TRBJ2-7; D not certain. Germline V gene lookup returns CDR1 LNHDA and CDR2 SQIVND (reference sequence). CDR3 length: 14 amino acids. V was shortened by 1 base and J by 4 bases, with 11 bases between the two germline ends. CDR3 protein: CASSIVNSHYEQYF. In DNA form, the CDR3 reads TGTGCCAGTAGTATAGTGAACAGCCATTACGAGCAGTACTTC.

With regard to this clonotype: A single base separates this from a much larger clone, so it may be a read error. The chain carries TRBV7-8 and TRBJ1-5; D unclear. The CDR3 spans 14 residues. The V gene's germline CDR1 is SGHVS and CDR2 FQNEAQ. The CDR3, as DNA: TGTGCCAGCAGTAGGGTCCAGAGCAATCAGCACCAGCATTTT. It yields the protein CASSRVQSNQHQHF.

Regarding this clonotype: Here the CDR3 omits its conserved ending phenylalanine or tryptophan, so a read error is the likely source. The genes are TRBV6-1 and TRBJ2-7; D possibly corresponds to TRBD1 (5 bases). The CDR3 spans 15 residues. Germline-derived CDR1 and CDR2 are MNHNS and SASEGT. CDR3 in amino acids: CVSSEGGRASYEQYL. CDR3 nucleotides: TGTGTCAGCAGTGAAGGCGGCAGGGCCTCCTACGAGCAGTACTTA.

With regard to this clonotype: One end of the junction does not line up with germline, which may come from a read error. CDR3 nucleotide sequence: TGTGCCACCAGTATTCGGACTAGCACAGATACGCAATATTTT. Protein product: CATSIRTSTDTQYF. The chain joins TRBV24-1 to TRBJ2-3, with 8 nucleotides matching TRBD2. Germline V gives CDR1 KGHDR, CDR2 SFDVKD. The CDR3 has 14 amino acids.

The gene calls are TRBV30 and TRBJ2-1; the D gene is possibly TRBD1 (6 bases). This CDR3 comprises 12 residues. CDR1 and CDR2 from the germline V gene are GTSNPN and SVGIG (reference sequence). V was cut by 5 bases and J by 9 bases, with 14 bases left in between. DNA of the CDR3: TGTGCCTGGTCGATGGGGGCAGGTGAGCAGTTCTTC. This codes for CAWSMGAGEQFF.

In the case of this clonotype: Likely a read error: the CDR3 ends without its conserved phenylalanine or tryptophan. J is TRBJ2-5 and V is TRBV6-2 or TRBV6-3; no clear D gene. V was pared by 4 bases and J by 1 base, with 7 bases between. CDR1 is MNHEY, CDR2 SVGEGT, per germline. The CDR3 length is 13 residues. The CDR3 region is CASSWGPQETQYL. CDR3 in DNA: TGTGCCAGCAGTTGGGGTCCCCAAGAGACCCAGTACCTC.

This clonotype turned up a few times. A much bigger clone sits one base away, suggesting this may be a read error. V and J are TRBV6-6 and TRBJ2-2; tentative D call: TRBD2 (6 bases). Germline lookup yields CDR1 MNHNY and CDR2 SVGAGI (reference sequence). This CDR3 comprises 15 residues. CDR3 amino acids: CASSPGGLNTGGLFF. CDR3 nucleotide sequence: TGTGCCAGCAGCCCTGGGGGTTTGAACACCGGGGGGCTGTTTTTT.

The chain links TRBV29-1 to TRBJ2-1; D not resolved. CDR3 length: 14 residues. CDR1 and CDR2 from the germline V gene are SQVTM and ANQGSEA. V was trimmed by 5 bases and J by 0 bases, leaving 11 bases between them. The DNA of the CDR3 is TGCAGCGTTCATACTGACAACTCCTACAATGAGCAGTTCTTC. It yields the protein CSVHTDNSYNEQFF.

A remark on this clonotype: One junction end disagrees with the germline gene, perhaps due to a read error. The rearrangement joins TRBV11-2 to TRBJ2-7, with TRBD1 identical over 7 bases. This CDR3 spans 14 amino acids. The germline V gene has CDR1 SGHAT and CDR2 FQNNGV. In nucleotides, the CDR3 is TGTACCAGCAGCGAGGGGGACAGAAACCACGAGCAGTATTTC. Amino acids: CTSSEGDRNHEQYF.

Many counts were recorded for this clonotype. V and J are TRBV6-1 and TRBJ2-7; D is unresolved. The ends were cut back, 7 bases at V and 2 bases at J, with 9 bases in the middle. This CDR3 contains 12 residues. Germline V lookup: CDR1 MNHNS, CDR2 SASEGT. The CDR3, as DNA: TGTGCCAGCACGGACCTTGCCTACGAGCAGTACTTC. This translates into CASTDLAYEQYF.

In regard to this clonotype: At one end, the junction sequence differs from germline, possibly due to a read error. The chain links TRBV11-3 to TRBJ1-1, with a tentative D call TRBD1 (6 bases). CDR1 and CDR2 from the germline V gene are SGHNT and YENEEA. The CDR3 extends over 16 amino acids. CDR3 sequence reads: CASSHSGTNMKTEAFF. Written as DNA, the CDR3 is TGCGCCAGCAGCCACAGCGGGACAAATATGAAAACTGAAGCTTTCTTC. Drawing the rest from reference TRBV11-3 and TRBJ1-1, the complete variable domain is EAGVVQSPRYKIIEKKQPVAFWCNPISGHNTLYWYLQNLGQGPELLIRYENEEAVDDSQLPKDRFSAERLKGVDSTLKIQPAELGDSAVYLCASSHSGTNMKTEAFFGQGTRLTVV.

Of note for this clonotype: One junction end disagrees with the germline gene, perhaps due to a read error. The chain has TRBV28 and TRBJ2-7; D gene unclear. The CDR3 sequence is 15 residues long. CDR1 and CDR2 from the germline V gene are MDHEN and SYDVKM. CDR3 nucleotide sequence: TGTGCCAGTAGTTTACCGGAAAGGAATCCTTACGAGCAGTACTTC. Protein product: CASSLPERNPYEQYF.

A few counts support this clonotype. Since a much larger clone is just one base distant, this may be a read error. Here the CDR3 omits its conserved ending phenylalanine or tryptophan, so a read error is the likely source. The genes are TRBV12-3 or TRBV12-4 and TRBJ2-1; D gene unclear. Trimming took 5 bases from V and 8 from J, leaving 10 bases between them. The CDR3 is 12 amino acids. CDR3 coding DNA: TGTGCCAGCAGTCCATGGGGTCATGAGCAGTTCCTC. Translation gives CASSPWGHEQFL.

In the case of this clonotype: A junction boundary mismatches the germline segment, possibly from a read error. The chain is built from TRBV6-5 and TRBJ2-1; a possible D gene is TRBD1 (5 bases). The CDR3 length is 16 residues. Germline loops: CDR1 MNHEY, CDR2 SVGAGI. The CDR3 DNA follows: TGTGCCAGGAGTTATTCGGAAGGGCAGGGTAGGAATGAGCAGTTCTTT. Translated, it gives CARSYSEGQGRNEQFF.

In regard to this clonotype: One end of the junction fails to match germline, which may point to a read error. This chain joins TRBV11-2 and TRBJ2-5; possibly TRBD1 for D (6 bases). This CDR3 has 15 amino acids. In germline, CDR1 is SGHAT, CDR2 FQNNGV. CDR3 bases: TGTGCCGGCAGCCAACAGCGGACAGTTCAAGAGACCCAATATTTC. Translated: CAGSQQRTVQETQYF.

As regards this clonotype: Lacking the conserved final phenylalanine or tryptophan, this CDR3 likely reflects a read error. V gene TRBV14 combines with J gene TRBJ1-5, with unresolved D. Germline CDR1 is SGHDN and CDR2 is FVKESK. The CDR3 is 13 residues long. Trimming cost V 1 base and J 7 bases, with 8 bases left between them. The chain's CDR3 is CASSQVRWQPQHY. The CDR3, as DNA: TGTGCCAGCAGCCAAGTACGATGGCAGCCCCAGCATTAT.

The chain carries TRBV24-1 and TRBJ2-2; weak D call: TRBD2 (5 bases). The V gene's germline CDR1 is KGHDR and CDR2 SFDVKD. V lost 3 bases and J 6 bases, leaving 16 bases between the germline ends. CDR3 length: 16 residues. CDR3 in amino acids: CATSDTLSGLAGELFF. CDR3 sequence (DNA): TGTGCCACCAGTGATACCCTCTCGGGGTTGGCCGGGGAGCTGTTTTTT.

Remarks on this clonotype: Germline is not matched at one junction end, which may reflect a read error. The CDR3 coding sequence is TGCAGTACTAGTAGGCTAGCGGGGGTCTCTGGGGCCAACGTCCTGACTTTC. Translation gives CSTSRLAGVSGANVLTF. This chain joins TRBV20-1 and TRBJ2-6, with 10 positions matching TRBD2. From germline, CDR1 is DFQATT and CDR2 SNEGSKA (reference sequence). This CDR3 region has 17 residues.

The gene calls are TRBV4-1 and TRBJ2-3, with D unresolved. The germline gives CDR1 MGHRA, CDR2 YSYEKL. Trimming removed 3 bases from V and 7 bases from J, with 32 bases in between. The CDR3 extends over 20 amino acids. In DNA form, the CDR3 reads TGCGCCAGCAGCCACGAGCGAGTCCCCGCAGCTACCCTTCACATAAATACGCAGTATTTT. This sequence encodes CASSHERVPAATLHINTQYF.

CDR3 DNA: TGTGTTATCAGGATGGACAGGGGGTATACTGAAGCTTTCTTT. Protein product: CVIRMDRGYTEAFF. This chain uses TRBV10-3 with TRBJ1-1, with 10 bases that match TRBD1. The CDR3 spans 14 residues. Germline CDR1 ENHRY, CDR2 SYGVKD.